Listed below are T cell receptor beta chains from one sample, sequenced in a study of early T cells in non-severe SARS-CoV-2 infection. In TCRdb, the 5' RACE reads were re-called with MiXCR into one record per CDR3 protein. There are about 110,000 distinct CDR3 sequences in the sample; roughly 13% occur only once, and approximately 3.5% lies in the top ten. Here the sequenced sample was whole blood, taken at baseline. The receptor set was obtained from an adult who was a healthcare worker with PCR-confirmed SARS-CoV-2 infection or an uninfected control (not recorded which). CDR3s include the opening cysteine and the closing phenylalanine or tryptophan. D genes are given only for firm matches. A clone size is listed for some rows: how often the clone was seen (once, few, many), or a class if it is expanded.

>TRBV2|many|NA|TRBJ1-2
CASRSWGNYGYTF
TGTGCCAGCAGGAGCTGGGGGAACTATGGCTACACCTTC
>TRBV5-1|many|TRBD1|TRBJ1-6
CASSPGQGDSPLHF
TGCGCCAGCAGCCCCGGACAGGGTGATTCACCCCTCCACTTT
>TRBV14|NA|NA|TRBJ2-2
CASSQEYGGPTGELFF
TGTGCCAGCAGCCAAGAGTACGGGGGTCCGACCGGGGAGCTGTTTTTT
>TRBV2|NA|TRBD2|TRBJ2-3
CASTGTSGAHTQYF
TGTGCCAGCACCGGGACTAGCGGGGCTCATACGCAGTATTTT
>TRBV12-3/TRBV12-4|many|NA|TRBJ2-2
CASRPEWGGELFF
TGTGCCAGCAGGCCGGAGTGGGGCGGGGAGCTGTTTTTT
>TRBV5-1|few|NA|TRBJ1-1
CASSTKPGHATEAFF
TGCGCCAGCAGCACCAAACCGGGACACGCCACTGAAGCTTTCTTT
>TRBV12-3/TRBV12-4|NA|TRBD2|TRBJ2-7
CASSLRTSGGSEQYF
TGTGCCAGCAGCCTTCGGACTAGCGGGGGGTCCGAGCAGTACTTC
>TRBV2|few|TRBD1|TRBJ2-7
CASSALDRVSYEQYF
TGTGCCAGCAGTGCATTGGACAGGGTCTCCTACGAGCAGTACTTC
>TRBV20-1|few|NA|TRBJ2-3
CSARDPRGSTDTQYF
TGCAGTGCTAGAGACCCGAGGGGAAGCACAGATACGCAGTATTTT
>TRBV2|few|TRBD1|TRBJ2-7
CASGDRASYEQYF
TGTGCCAGCGGGGACAGGGCTTCCTACGAGCAGTACTTC
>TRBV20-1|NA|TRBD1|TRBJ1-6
CSARPPGQGLTSSYNSPLHF
TGCAGTGCGAGGCCACCTGGACAGGGACTCACGAGCTCCTATAATTCACCCCTCCACTTT
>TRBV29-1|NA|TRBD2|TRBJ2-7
CSVRTSGRTYEQYF
TGCAGCGTTAGGACTAGCGGGAGAACCTACGAGCAGTACTTC
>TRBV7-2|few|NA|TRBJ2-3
CASSLEYEDTQYF
TGTGCCAGCAGTCTTGAATACGAGGATACGCAGTATTTT
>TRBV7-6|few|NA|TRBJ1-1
CASSLGFASNTEAFF
TGTGCCAGCAGCTTAGGTTTTGCGTCGAACACTGAAGCTTTCTTT
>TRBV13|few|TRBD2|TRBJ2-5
CASSRLAGRGYQETQYF
TGTGCCAGCAGCCGACTAGCGGGCCGGGGTTACCAAGAGACCCAGTACTTC
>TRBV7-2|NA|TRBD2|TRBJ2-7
CASSLAPTSGVSSYEQYF
TGTGCCAGCAGCTTAGCCCCGACTAGCGGGGTTAGCTCCTACGAGCAGTACTTC
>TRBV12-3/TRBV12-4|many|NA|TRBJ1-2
CASSPLSSGYTF
TGTGCCAGCAGTCCTCTGTCTTCTGGCTACACCTTC
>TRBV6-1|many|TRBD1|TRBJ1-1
CASSEKGAFTEAFF
TGTGCCAGCAGTGAGAAGGGGGCGTTCACTGAAGCTTTCTTT
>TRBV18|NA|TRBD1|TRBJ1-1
CASSPLTGDTEAFF
TGTGCCAGCTCACCTCTGACAGGGGACACTGAAGCTTTCTTT
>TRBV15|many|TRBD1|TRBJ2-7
CATSSASDRPYEQYF
TGTGCCACCAGCAGTGCATCGGACAGGCCCTACGAGCAGTACTTC
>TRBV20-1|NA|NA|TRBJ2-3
CSALLRISTDTQYF
TGCAGTGCGCTCCTACGGATTAGCACAGATACGCAGTATTTT
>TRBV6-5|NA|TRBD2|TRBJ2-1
CASKPGTSGWNEQFF
TGTGCCAGCAAACCCGGGACTAGCGGATGGAATGAGCAGTTCTTC
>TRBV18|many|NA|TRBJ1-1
CASSPVGDTEAFF
TGTGCCAGCTCACCAGTAGGGGACACTGAAGCTTTCTTT
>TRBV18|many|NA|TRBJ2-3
CASSPVMESGTDTQYF
TGTGCCAGCTCACCAGTAATGGAGTCGGGTACGGATACGCAGTATTTT